This T cell receptor beta chain was identified in a study of shared clonotypes between healthy human individuals. Findings and caveats of the study: The study's rarefaction showed incomplete sorted-subset sequencing despite large depth. Clonotypes shared by all four donors outscored non-shared clonotypes in generation probability.

The CDR3 has 16 residues. Per germline, CDR1 SGHKS and CDR2 YYEKEE (reference sequence). After removal of 3 bases from V and 4 bases from J, the junction contained 9 bases not matched to a gene. Note on this clone: Its antigen is undetermined.

Clones were sequenced by immunoSEQ multiplex PCR, and TCRdb holds only the in-frame ones, with some missing. The sample has about 230,000 clones; approximately 65% are singletons. The sequenced sample was memory CD4+ T cells sorted from blood. Subset: CD45RA-negative fraction. The chain recombines TRBV5-5 with TRBJ1-5, with 8 nucleotides matching TRBD1. This clonotype was sampled from a man aged 30-40 years in good health. In DNA form, the CDR3 reads TGTGCCAGCAGCTCCCATGGGACAGGAGAGAATCAGCCCCAGCATTTT. Translating gives CASSSHGTGENQPQHF. Variable domain in full (rest from reference TRBV5-5 and TRBJ1-5): DAGVTQSPTHLIKTRGQQVTLRCSPISGHKSVSWYQQVLGQGPQFIFQYYEKEERGRGNFPDRFSARQFPNYSSELNVNALLLGDSALYLCASSSHGTGENQPQHFGDGTRLSIL.